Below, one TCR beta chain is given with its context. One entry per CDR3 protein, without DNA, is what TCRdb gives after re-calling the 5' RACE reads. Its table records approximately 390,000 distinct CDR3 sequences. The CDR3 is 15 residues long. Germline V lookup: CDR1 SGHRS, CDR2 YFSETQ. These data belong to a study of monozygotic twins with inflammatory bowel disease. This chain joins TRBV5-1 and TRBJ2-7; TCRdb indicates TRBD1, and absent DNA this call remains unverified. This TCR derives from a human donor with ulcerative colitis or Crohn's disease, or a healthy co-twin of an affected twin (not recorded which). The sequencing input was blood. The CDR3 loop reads CASSLTGGDSYEQYF. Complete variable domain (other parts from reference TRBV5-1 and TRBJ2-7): KAGVTQTPRYLIKTRGQQVTLSCSPISGHRSVSWYQQTPGQGLQFLFEYFSETQRNKGNFPGRFSGRQFSNSRSEMNVSTLELGDSALYLCASSLTGGDSYEQYFGPGTRLTVT.